These 3 T cell receptor beta chains originate from one sample sequenced in a study of blood T cell repertoires in COVID-19. Libraries were prepared by immunoSEQ multiplex PCR; TCRdb keeps only in-frame clonotypes and omits some of them. Of roughly 190,000 clones listed, around 89% are singletons. Sequenced input: peripheral blood. Receptors originate from a human donor in a cohort sampled during active COVID-19.

The V and J genes are TRBV15 and TRBJ2-5; D might be TRBD2 (6 bases). Germline CDR1 is LNHNV and CDR2 is YYDKDF (reference sequence). CDR3 length equals 14 residues. V dropped 0 bases and J dropped 4 bases, with 9 bases sitting between them. Here the CDR3 reads CATSREGRGETQYF. The CDR3 DNA is TGTGCCACCAGCAGAGAAGGGCGGGGAGAGACCCAGTACTTC.

The gene calls are TRBV6-5 and TRBJ1-2; D not certain. The V end was cut by 7 bases, the J end by 0 bases, with 9 bases between. The germline CDR1 and CDR2 sequences are MNHEY and SVGAGI. The CDR3 sequence is 13 residues long. DNA for the CDR3: TGTGCCAGCACAAGAGCACCTAACTATGGCTACACCTTC. Its translation: CASTRAPNYGYTF.

The chain has TRBV11-2 and TRBJ2-7, with D possibly matching TRBD1 (5 bases). V was shortened by 3 bases and J by 5 bases, with 14 bases between the two germline ends. CDR3 length: 14 amino acids. Germline assignment: CDR1 SGHAT and CDR2 FQNNGV. DNA of the CDR3: TGTGCCAGCAGCTTCAGGGAAGTAAGGGACGAGCAGTACTTC. Translation: CASSFREVRDEQYF. Based on the CDR3 plus reference TRBV11-2 and TRBJ2-7, the full variable domain is EAGVAQSPRYKIIEKRQSVAFWCNPISGHATLYWYQQILGQGPKLLIQFQNNGVVDDSQLPKDRFSAERLKGVDSTLKIQPAKLEDSAVYLCASSFREVRDEQYFGPGTRLTVT.